These T cell receptor beta chains were read from a single sample in a study of breast tumors, draining lymph nodes, adjacent tissues. A single record per CDR3 protein comes from TCRdb applying MiXCR to the multiplex PCR reads. The sample shows tens of thousands of distinct CDR3 sequences, under 50% of them seen only once. The material sequenced was breast tumor tissue. The receptors stem from a female donor with breast cancer. Some clones in this sample may be carry-over from other donors' samples. The CDR3 runs from the conserved cysteine through the conserved F or W. A D gene is named only where the DNA matches it firmly. Clone size is stated in some rows and not others, as once, few, many or a class when expanded.

once | TRBJ2-3 | 15 | TRBD2 | TRBV25-1 | CASSAGTSGTDTQYF | TGTGCCAGCAGTGCAGGGACTAGCGGCACAGATACGCAGTATTTT
. | TRBJ1-5 | 13 | . | TRBV7-3 | CASSANSNQPQHF | TGTGCCAGCAGCGCGAATAGCAATCAGCCCCAGCATTTT
many | TRBJ2-5 | 15 | . | TRBV4-3 | CASSQEPGRGETQYF | TGCGCCAGCAGCCAAGAGCCGGGCAGGGGAGAGACCCAGTACTTC
. | TRBJ2-1 | 15 | TRBD2 | TRBV12-3/TRBV12-4 | CASSYTSGGNNEQFF | TGTGCCAGCAGTTATACTAGCGGGGGGAACAATGAGCAGTTCTTC
. | TRBJ2-7 | 15 | TRBD2 | TRBV5-1 | CASSLAGGDSYEQYF | TGCGCCAGCAGCTTAGCGGGAGGCGACTCCTACGAGCAGTACTTC
. | TRBJ2-5 | 10 | TRBD1 | TRBV20-1 | CSARQGAQYF | TGCAGTGCTAGACAGGGGGCCCAGTACTTC
. | TRBJ1-4 | 11 | TRBD1 | TRBV29-1 | CSVGTGEKLFF | TGCAGCGTAGGGACAGGGGAAAAACTGTTTTTT
many | TRBJ2-2 | 15 | . | TRBV4-3 | CASSQFLADTGELFF | TGCGCCAGCAGCCAATTTTTAGCGGATACCGGGGAGCTGTTTTTT
many | TRBJ2-7 | 13 | . | TRBV20-1 | CSARDPWVPEQYF | TGCAGTGCTAGAGATCCATGGGTCCCCGAGCAGTACTTC
many | TRBJ2-6 | 14 | . | TRBV10-3 | CATRNDSGANVLTF | TGTGCCACTCGGAACGACTCTGGGGCCAACGTCCTGACTTTC
few | TRBJ2-7 | 15 | TRBD2 | TRBV6-4 | CASSEAGVHPHEQYF | TGTGCCAGCAGTGAGGCGGGAGTACATCCCCACGAGCAGTACTTC
few | TRBJ1-1 | 14 | TRBD1 | TRBV7-9 | CASRTDRVNTEAFF | TGTGCCAGCAGGACGGACAGGGTTAACACTGAAGCTTTCTTT
. | TRBJ2-7 | 16 | . | TRBV2 | CASSEGFRTNRYEQYF | TGTGCCAGCAGTGAAGGGTTTAGGACTAACCGATACGAGCAGTACTTC
once | TRBJ2-7 | 15 | TRBD1 | TRBV19 | CASSPRDRGLWEQYF | TGTGCCAGTAGTCCTCGGGACAGGGGTTTATGGGAGCAGTACTTC
many | TRBJ1-5 | 13 | . | TRBV12-3/TRBV12-4 | CASSFDPTISPAF | TGTGCCAGCAGTTTCGACCCTACTATTTCCCCCGCATTT
many | TRBJ2-2 | 17 | TRBD1 | TRBV12-3/TRBV12-4 | CASTQGQHRTNGGELFF | TGTGCCAGCACACAGGGACAGCACAGGACCAACGGCGGGGAGCTGTTTTTT
many | TRBJ1-2 | 14 | . | TRBV14 | CASSQAAFTGGYTF | TGTGCCAGCAGCCAAGCCGCATTTACGGGAGGCTACACCTTC
. | TRBJ1-2 | 15 | TRBD1 | TRBV27 | CASRDRDRANYGYTF | TGTGCCAGCAGGGACCGGGACAGGGCTAACTATGGCTACACCTTC
many | TRBJ1-1 | 12 | . | TRBV12-3/TRBV12-4 | CASSQYNTEAFF | TGTGCCAGCAGCCAATACAATACTGAAGCTTTCTTT
. | TRBJ2-4 | 10 | . | TRBV12-3/TRBV12-4 | CASSLGGQYF | TGTGCCAGCAGTTTGGGGGGACAGTACTTC
many | TRBJ1-5 | 15 | . | TRBV12-3/TRBV12-4 | CASSLSGIGNQPQHF | TGTGCCAGCAGCCTCTCGGGGATTGGCAATCAGCCCCAGCATTTT
. | TRBJ2-5 | 16 | TRBD2 | TRBV20-1 | CSVRDTTSGAGETQYF | TGCAGTGTTAGAGATACGACTAGCGGAGCGGGAGAGACCCAGTACTTC
. | TRBJ1-2 | 13 | . | TRBV2 | CASSAGSNYGYTF | TGTGCCAGCAGTGCAGGCTCTAACTATGGCTACACCTTC
. | TRBJ1-2 | 13 | TRBD1 | TRBV27 | CASSKQGYYGHTF | TGTGCCAGCAGTAAACAGGGGTACTACGGCCACACCTTC
. | TRBJ1-5 | 13 | . | TRBV7-3 | CASSSEIGETQHF | TGTGCCAGCAGCTCGGAAATTGGGGAGACCCAGCATTTT
. | TRBJ2-2 | 13 | . | TRBV29-1 | CSAGRTLAGELFF | TGCAGCGCGGGGCGGACCCTCGCCGGGGAGCTGTTTTTT
many | TRBJ1-5 | 17 | TRBD1 | TRBV7-8 | CASSLRGGQGGNQPQHF | TGTGCCAGCAGCCTAAGGGGGGGACAGGGCGGCAATCAGCCCCAGCATTTT
. | TRBJ2-2 | 13 | . | TRBV19 | CASSKGNTGELFF | TGTGCCAGTAGTAAAGGGAACACCGGGGAGCTGTTTTTT
. | TRBJ2-1 | 10 | . | TRBV20-1 | CSARANEQFF | TGCAGTGCTAGAGCCAATGAGCAGTTCTTC
. | TRBJ1-4 | 17 | . | TRBV7-3 | CASSLEMNTEANEKLFF | TGTGCCAGCAGCTTAGAGATGAACACTGAAGCTAATGAAAAACTGTTTTTT
many | TRBJ2-1 | 14 | TRBD1 | TRBV18 | CASSPPRDSGGQFF | TGTGCCAGCTCACCACCTCGTGACTCAGGGGGGCAGTTCTTC
many | TRBJ2-7 | 16 | . | TRBV13 | CASSLEGDWNSYEQYF | TGTGCCAGCAGCTTAGAAGGTGACTGGAACTCCTACGAGCAGTACTTC
few | TRBJ1-1 | 17 | TRBD1 | TRBV5-5 | CASSSRREGARDTEAFF | TGTGCCAGCAGCTCCCGAAGAGAGGGGGCTCGGGACACTGAAGCTTTCTTT
many | TRBJ2-7 | 15 | TRBD2 | TRBV7-3 | CASSQMPVAGGPLNF | TGTGCCAGCAGCCAAATGCCGGTTGCGGGAGGGCCTTTGAACTTC
few | TRBJ2-1 | 13 | . | TRBV12-3/TRBV12-4 | CASSFSLFNEQLF | TGTGCCAGCAGTTTCAGCCTGTTCAATGAGCAGCTCTTC
. | TRBJ1-1 | 13 | . | TRBV30 | CAWHWGVNTEAFF | TGTGCCTGGCATTGGGGTGTGAACACTGAAGCTTTCTTT
. | TRBJ2-1 | 13 | TRBD1 | TRBV24-1 | CATGTGSYNEQFF | TGTGCCACCGGGACAGGGTCCTACAATGAGCAGTTCTTC
. | TRBJ1-5 | 17 | . | TRBV7-9 | CASSSRGVGGVNEPQHF | TGTGCCAGCAGCTCGCGCGGAGTGGGTGGGGTCAATGAGCCCCAGCATTTT
. | TRBJ1-5 | 14 | TRBD1 | TRBV28 | CASQKQGGNQPQHF | TGTGCCAGTCAAAAACAGGGGGGCAATCAGCCCCAGCATTTT
many | TRBJ2-2 | 14 | TRBD2 | TRBV20-1 | CSARGTSGTGELFF | TGCAGTGCTAGAGGGACTAGCGGGACCGGGGAGCTGTTTTTT
. | TRBJ1-6 | 17 | . | TRBV30 | CACRWRTSETTNSPLHF | TGTGCCTGTCGGTGGCGAACTTCCGAGACCACTAATTCACCCCTCCACTTT
many | TRBJ2-1 | 14 | . | TRBV11-2 | CASSLSGSSNEQFF | TGTGCCAGCAGCTTGTCGGGGTCCTCCAATGAGCAGTTCTTC
. | TRBJ2-7 | 14 | . | TRBV7-4 | CASTPWTGVYEQYF | TGTGCCAGCACCCCATGGACGGGAGTCTACGAGCAGTACTTC
. | TRBJ2-6 | 16 | . | TRBV2 | CASSERGRTGANVLTF | TGTGCCAGCAGTGAACGGGGAAGAACTGGGGCCAACGTCCTGACTTTC
many | TRBJ2-7 | 14 | . | TRBV7-2 | CASSPQGFSYEQYF | TGTGCCAGCAGCCCCCAGGGGTTCTCCTACGAGCAGTACTTC
many | TRBJ2-1 | 16 | TRBD2 | TRBV7-2 | CASRGAGGLRVNEQFF | TGTGCCAGCAGAGGAGCGGGAGGCCTAAGGGTCAATGAGCAGTTCTTC